These 7 T cell receptor beta chains came from one sample sequenced in a study of beta chain features in type 1 diabetes. The whole isolated RNA underwent reverse transcription, so sequencing captured expressed TCRB transcripts. Clones were sequenced by immunoSEQ multiplex PCR, and TCRdb holds only the in-frame ones, with some missing. In the table there are around 150,000 clones, about 7.3% of which are singletons. Sequencing was carried out using central memory CD4+ T cells from blood. The receptor set was obtained from a man aged 18 to 30 in good health.

The chain uses TRBV7-3 and TRBJ2-2; a weak D match, TRBD1 (6 bases). The CDR3 totals 16 residues. Germline CDR1 is SGHTA and CDR2 is FQGTGA. Trimming removed 5 bases at V and 0 bases at J, with 13 bases between. CDR3 in amino acids: CASSLSGDPNTGELFF. As DNA, the CDR3 is TGTGCCAGCAGCCTCTCAGGGGACCCGAACACCGGGGAGCTGTTTTTT.

The chain recombines TRBV4-3 with TRBJ2-7; 9 bases match TRBD2. This CDR3 is 16 amino acids long. Germline V gives CDR1 LGHNA, CDR2 YSLEER. The junction had 6 bases not matched to a gene; V was cut back by 0 bases and J by 3 bases. The chain's CDR3 is CASSQDTSSGIYEQYF. CDR3 nucleotides: TGCGCCAGCAGCCAAGATACGTCTAGCGGGATCTACGAGCAGTACTTC.

This clone showed up just a few times. The chain recombines TRBV19 with TRBJ1-1, with D possibly matching TRBD1 (6 bases). The CDR3 is made up of 13 amino acids. CDR1 is LNHDA and CDR2 is SQIVND in the germline V gene (reference sequence). Deletions cut 7 bases from V and 6 bases from J, with 15 bases between. The CDR3 region is CASTHLQGSEAFF. The CDR3 coding sequence is TGTGCCAGTACCCACCTACAGGGCTCTGAAGCTTTCTTT.

This chain connects TRBV6-6 to TRBJ1-3; 7 bases match TRBD1. The ends lost 5 bases at V and 0 bases at J; junction bases unmatched: 7. The V gene's germline CDR1 is MNHNY and CDR2 SVGAGI (reference sequence). The CDR3 loop spans 16 amino acids. CDR3 region: CASSATGVSSGNTIYF. In nucleotides, the CDR3 is TGTGCCAGCAGTGCCACAGGGGTTAGCTCTGGAAACACCATATATTTT.

Here the CDR3 DNA reads TGTGCCAGCAGCTTAGCGCCCACAGGGGGACCGAACACCGGGGAGCTGTTTTTT. It specifies CASSLAPTGGPNTGELFF. The gene calls are TRBV7-8 and TRBJ2-2; the match to TRBD1 covers 8 bases. The CDR3 sequence is 18 residues long. After removal of 0 bases from V and 0 bases from J, the junction contained 6 bases not matched to a gene. Germline CDR1 and CDR2: SGHVS and FQNEAQ.

This clone came up a few times. The rearrangement uses TRBV5-1 and TRBJ2-1, with TRBD1 matching 10 bases. The CDR3 contains 15 residues. J was trimmed by 11 bases and V by 0 bases; bases with no gene match: 8. CDR1 and CDR2 from the germline V gene are SGHRS and YFSETQ. CDR3 amino acids: CASSLAGTGESKQFF. CDR3 nucleotides: TGCGCCAGCAGCTTGGCCGGGACAGGGGAGAGCAAGCAGTTCTTC.

This chain connects TRBV5-1 to TRBJ1-5; TRBD1 might be the D (6 bases). The CDR3 length is 15 residues. Looked up from germline, CDR1 is SGHRS and CDR2 is YFSETQ. With 0 bases removed from V and 2 bases from J, the gap between germline ends came to 9 bases. CDR3: CASSLEGDRNQPQHF. The CDR3 nucleotides read TGCGCCAGCAGCTTGGAGGGGGATCGCAATCAGCCCCAGCATTTT. Supplemented by reference TRBV5-1 and TRBJ1-5, the full variable domain reads KAGVTQTPRYLIKTRGQQVTLSCSPISGHRSVSWYQQTPGQGLQFLFEYFSETQRNKGNFPGRFSGRQFSNSRSEMNVSTLELGDSALYLCASSLEGDRNQPQHFGDGTRLSIL.